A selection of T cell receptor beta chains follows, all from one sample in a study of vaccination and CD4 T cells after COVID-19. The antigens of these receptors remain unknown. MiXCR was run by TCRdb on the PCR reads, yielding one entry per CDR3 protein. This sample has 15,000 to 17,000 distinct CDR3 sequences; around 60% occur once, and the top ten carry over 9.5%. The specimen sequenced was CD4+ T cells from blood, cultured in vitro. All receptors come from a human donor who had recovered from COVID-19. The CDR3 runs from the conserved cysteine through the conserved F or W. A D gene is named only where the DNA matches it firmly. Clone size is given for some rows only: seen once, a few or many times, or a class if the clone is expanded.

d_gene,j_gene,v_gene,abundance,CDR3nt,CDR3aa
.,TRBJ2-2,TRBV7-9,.,TGTGCCAGCAGCTCGCGACTAGGGGCCGGGGAGCTGTTTTTT,CASSSRLGAGELFF
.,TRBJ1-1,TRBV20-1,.,TGCAGTGCTAGAGGGTTGGGGGCATGGGACACTGAAGCTTTCTTT,CSARGLGAWDTEAFF
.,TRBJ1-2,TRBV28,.,TGTGCCAGCAGTTCCCTAGGAGGGGTTCCCTATGGCTACACCTTC,CASSSLGGVPYGYTF
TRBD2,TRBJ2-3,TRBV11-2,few,TGTGCCACCCGCGACACGGGGGGTGGGGATACGCAGTATTTT,CATRDTGGGDTQYF
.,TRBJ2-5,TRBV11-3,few,TGTGCCAGCAGCCCTAGAGGGACTCGCCAAGAGACCCAGTACTTC,CASSPRGTRQETQYF
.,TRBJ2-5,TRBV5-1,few,TGCGCCAGCAGCCTCACAACCCCTGGCGGACAAGAGACCCAGTACTTC,CASSLTTPGGQETQYF
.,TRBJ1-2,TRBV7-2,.,TGTGCCAGCAGCGCGAGCCCGGGACGCTATGGCTACACCTTC,CASSASPGRYGYTF
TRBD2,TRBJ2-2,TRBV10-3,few,TGTGCCATCAGTGAGAGCGGGGTGGGAACCGGGGAGCTGTTTTTT,CAISESGVGTGELFF
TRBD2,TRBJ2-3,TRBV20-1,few,TGCAGTGCTAGGGGAGCGGGGGGGCCAGGGGATACGCAGTATTTT,CSARGAGGPGDTQYF
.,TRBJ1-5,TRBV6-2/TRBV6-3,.,TGTGCCAGCAGTTACTCCAGGGAGGGCCCCCAGCATTTT,CASSYSREGPQHF
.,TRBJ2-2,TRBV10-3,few,TGTGCCATCAGTGCGGACAGGGAGGGCACCGGGGAGCTGTTTTTT,CAISADREGTGELFF
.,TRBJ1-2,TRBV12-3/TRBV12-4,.,TGTGCCAGCAGCCCTGGGACGCATGTTTATGGCTACACCTTC,CASSPGTHVYGYTF
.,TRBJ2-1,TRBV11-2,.,TGTGCCAGCAGCCGGCTCTGGGAGAGTCATGAGCAGTTCTTC,CASSRLWESHEQFF
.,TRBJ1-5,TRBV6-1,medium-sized,TGTGCCAGCAGTACACAGGTAAATCAGCCCCAGCATTTT,CASSTQVNQPQHF
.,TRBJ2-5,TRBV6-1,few,TGTGCCAGCAGTGAAATGGAGGGATCGGAGACCCAGTACTTC,CASSEMEGSETQYF
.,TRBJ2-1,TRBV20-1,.,TGCAGTGCTAGAGGAGAGAGGGTGGCTTGGGATGAGCAGTTCTTC,CSARGERVAWDEQFF
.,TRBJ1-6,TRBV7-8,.,TGTGCCAGCAGCTTAGCTGCCGCGGACGGGTCACCCCTCCACTTT,CASSLAAADGSPLHF
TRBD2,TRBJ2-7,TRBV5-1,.,TGCGCCAGCAGCTTGGAAACTAGCGGGGGGGCAATCATCTACGAGCAGTACTTC,CASSLETSGGAIIYEQYF
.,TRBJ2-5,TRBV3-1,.,TGTGCCAGCAGCCAAGGTCCGGGAGCCCAAGAGACCCAGTACTTC,CASSQGPGAQETQYF
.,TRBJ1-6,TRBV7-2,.,TGTGCCAGCAGCCCCCGGTTCGGTTCACCCCTCCACTTT,CASSPRFGSPLHF
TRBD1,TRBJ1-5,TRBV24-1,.,TGTGCCACCAGTGATTTAGTCAGGGGGAGCAATCAGCCCCAGCATTTT,CATSDLVRGSNQPQHF
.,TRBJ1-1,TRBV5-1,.,TGCGCCAGCAGCCTTCCGGGTCAGAACACTGAAGCTTTCTTT,CASSLPGQNTEAFF
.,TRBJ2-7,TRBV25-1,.,TGTGCCAGCAGTGCCAGCTCCTACGAGCAGTACTTC,CASSASSYEQYF
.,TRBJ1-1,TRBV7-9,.,TGTGCCAGCAGCTTAGACCCAGGGAGGAACCTGAACACTGAAGCTTTCTTT,CASSLDPGRNLNTEAFF
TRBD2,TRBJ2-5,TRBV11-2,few,TGTGCCAGCAGCTTAGGAATGGCTAGCGGGAGAAAGACCCAGTACTTC,CASSLGMASGRKTQYF
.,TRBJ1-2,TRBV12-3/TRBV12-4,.,TGTGCCAGCAGGTCCGGGGCGGGTGGCTACACCTTC,CASRSGAGGYTF
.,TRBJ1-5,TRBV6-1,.,TGTGCCAGCAATCAGGACGGAATTAACAATCAGCCCCAGCATTTT,CASNQDGINNQPQHF
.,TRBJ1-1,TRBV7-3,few,TGTGCCAGCAGCTTAGGGGGACGCGGCGAAGCTTTCTTT,CASSLGGRGEAFF
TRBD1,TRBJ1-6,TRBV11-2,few,TGTGCCAGCAGCGAACAGGGGAGTAGTAATTCACCCCTCCACTTT,CASSEQGSSNSPLHF
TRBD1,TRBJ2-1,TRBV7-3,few,TGTGCCAGCAGCTTACAGGGGGATAGCTCCTACAATGAGCAGTTCTTC,CASSLQGDSSYNEQFF
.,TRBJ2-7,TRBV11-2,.,TGTGCCAGCAGCGAAACGAATCCCGTTTCCTACGAGCAGTACTTC,CASSETNPVSYEQYF
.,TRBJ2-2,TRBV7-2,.,TGTGCCAGCAGCCCCGCCATGAACACCGGGGAGCTGTTTTTT,CASSPAMNTGELFF
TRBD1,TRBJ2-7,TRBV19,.,TGTGCCAGTAGTTTCCGGGACAGACCTACTGAGCAGTACTTC,CASSFRDRPTEQYF
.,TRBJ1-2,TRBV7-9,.,TGTGCCAGCAGCTTAGGAGGGGGAGACTATGGCTACACCTTC,CASSLGGGDYGYTF
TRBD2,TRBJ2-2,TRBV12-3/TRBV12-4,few,TGTGCCAGCGGGGCGGGAGTAGGGACCGGGGAGCTGTTTTTT,CASGAGVGTGELFF
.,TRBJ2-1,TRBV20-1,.,TGCAGTGCTCCCACTGCGAGCTCCTACAATGAGCAGTTCTTC,CSAPTASSYNEQFF
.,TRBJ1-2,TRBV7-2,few,TGTGCCAGCAGCTTAGCGGGAGGGACTAACTATGGCTACACCTTC,CASSLAGGTNYGYTF
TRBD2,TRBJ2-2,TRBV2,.,TGTGCCAGCAGTGTTCTGGCGGGGGACACCGGGGAGCTGTTTTTT,CASSVLAGDTGELFF
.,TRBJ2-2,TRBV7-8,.,TGTGCCAGCAGCTTAGAAGGGGCAGGGAACACCGGGGAGCTGTTTTTT,CASSLEGAGNTGELFF
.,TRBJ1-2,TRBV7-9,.,TGTGCCAGCAGCCCTATAGACCGCAACTATGGCTACACCTTC,CASSPIDRNYGYTF
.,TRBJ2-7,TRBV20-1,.,TGCAGTGCTCGCCCGGGGGCGGGAGCTTACGAGCAGTACTTC,CSARPGAGAYEQYF
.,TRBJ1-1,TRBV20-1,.,TGCAGTGCTAGGGGGGGTAACACTGAAGCTTTCTTT,CSARGGNTEAFF
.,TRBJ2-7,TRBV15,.,TGTGCCACCAGCGTCTCGGGTTTCCACGAGCAGTACTTC,CATSVSGFHEQYF
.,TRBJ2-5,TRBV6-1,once,TGTGCCAGCAGGTCTCCGGGTGGGCCGGCGGAGACCCAGTACTTC,CASRSPGGPAETQYF
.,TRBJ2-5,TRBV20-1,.,TGCAGTGCTATTGGGACAAACCAAGAGACCCAGTACTTC,CSAIGTNQETQYF
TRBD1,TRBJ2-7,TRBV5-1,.,TGCGCCAGCAGCCCAAGACAGGGGGCTAACGAGCAGTACTTC,CASSPRQGANEQYF
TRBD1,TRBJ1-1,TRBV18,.,TGTGCCAGCTCCCCCGGGACAGGGAACACTGAAGCTTTCTTT,CASSPGTGNTEAFF
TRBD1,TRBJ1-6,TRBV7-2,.,TGTGCCAGCGGGTGGGGACAGGGAAATTCACCCCTCCACTTT,CASGWGQGNSPLHF
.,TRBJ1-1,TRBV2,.,TGTGCCAGCAGTGAAGCGCTTTTGGGAACTGAAGCTTTCTTT,CASSEALLGTEAFF
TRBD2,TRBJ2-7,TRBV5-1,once,TGCGCCAGCAGCTTGGGGGGACTAGCGCTGTACGAGCAGTACTTC,CASSLGGLALYEQYF
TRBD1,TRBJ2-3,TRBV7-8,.,TGTGCCAGCAGCCCCCCCTTCCGGACAGGCCCAGATACGCAGTATTTT,CASSPPFRTGPDTQYF
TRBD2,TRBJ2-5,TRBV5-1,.,TGCGCCAGCGCGAGGGCTAGCGGACAAGAGACCCAGTACTTC,CASARASGQETQYF